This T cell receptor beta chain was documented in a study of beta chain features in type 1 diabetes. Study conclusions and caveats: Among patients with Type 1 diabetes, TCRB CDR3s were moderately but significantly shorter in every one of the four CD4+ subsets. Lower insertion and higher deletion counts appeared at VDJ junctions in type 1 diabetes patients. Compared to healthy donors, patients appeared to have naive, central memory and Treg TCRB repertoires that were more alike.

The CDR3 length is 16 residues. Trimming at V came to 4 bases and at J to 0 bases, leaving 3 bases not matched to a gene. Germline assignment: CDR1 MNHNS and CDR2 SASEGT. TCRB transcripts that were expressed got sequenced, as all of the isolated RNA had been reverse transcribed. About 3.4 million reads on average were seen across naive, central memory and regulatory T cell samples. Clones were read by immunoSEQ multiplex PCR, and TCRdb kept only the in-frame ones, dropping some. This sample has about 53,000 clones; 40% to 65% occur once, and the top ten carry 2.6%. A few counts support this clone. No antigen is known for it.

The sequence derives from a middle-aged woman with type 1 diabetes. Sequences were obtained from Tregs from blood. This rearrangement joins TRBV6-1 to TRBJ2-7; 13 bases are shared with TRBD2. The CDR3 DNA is TGTGCCAGCAGTGGACTAGCGGGGGGCCTCTCCTACGAGCAGTACTTC. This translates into CASSGLAGGLSYEQYF.